The 8 T cell receptor beta chains reported below all come from one sample, sequenced in a study of cytomegalovirus exposure and HLA in healthy donors. Primers: 60 Vbeta forward and 13 Jbeta reverse. The assay was immunoSEQ multiplex PCR, and TCRdb's table has in-frame clones only and misses some. The top ten clones hold around 3.5% of a sample with about 120,000 clones, approximately 83% of them seen once. Sequences were obtained from PBMCs. These receptors all come from a woman in her 40s in good health and CMV-seropositive.

This chain connects TRBV28 to TRBJ1-1; D is perhaps TRBD1 (6 bases). V lost 1 base and J 11 bases, leaving 11 bases between the germline ends. Germline V gives CDR1 MDHEN, CDR2 SYDVKM. There are 12 residues in the CDR3. The CDR3 sequence is CASSLSGDDAFF. The CDR3 bases are TGTGCCAGCAGTTTATCAGGGGACGATGCTTTCTTT.

V usage is TRBV28 and J usage is TRBJ2-7; 9 bases are a match to TRBD2. Germline CDR1 and CDR2: MDHEN and SYDVKM. V dropped 2 bases and J dropped 5; count of bases not matched to a gene: 4. The CDR3 runs to 14 residues. CDR3 sequence (DNA): TGTGCCAGCAGTTTACAGCGGGAGGTCAACGAGCAGTACTTC. This encodes CASSLQREVNEQYF. The full variable domain, its missing parts supplied by reference TRBV28 and TRBJ2-7, is DVKVTQSSRYLVKRTGEKVFLECVQDMDHENMFWYRQDPGLGLRLIYFSYDVKMKEKGDIPEGYSVSREKKERFSLILESASTNQTSMYLCASSLQREVNEQYFGPGTRLTVT.

As DNA, the CDR3 is TGTGCCAGCAGCCCCTCGAGCGGGAGCTACAATGAGCAGTTCTTC. It codes for CASSPSSGSYNEQFF. This chain uses TRBV7-2 with TRBJ2-1; 8 positions agree with TRBD2. Germline values: CDR1 SGHTA, CDR2 FQGNSA. This CDR3 spans 15 amino acids. J lost 3 bases, V lost 5 bases, and 6 bases had no gene match.

The chain carries TRBV28 and TRBJ2-7; D might be TRBD2 (5 bases). The CDR3 covers 14 residues. V dropped 5 bases and J dropped 0 bases, with 11 bases sitting between them. In germline, CDR1 is MDHEN, CDR2 SYDVKM. CDR3 region: CASSLDGGSYEQYF. Here the CDR3 DNA reads TGTGCCAGCAGTCTCGACGGAGGCTCCTACGAGCAGTACTTC. Full variable domain (rest looked up from reference TRBV28 and TRBJ2-7): DVKVTQSSRYLVKRTGEKVFLECVQDMDHENMFWYRQDPGLGLRLIYFSYDVKMKEKGDIPEGYSVSREKKERFSLILESASTNQTSMYLCASSLDGGSYEQYFGPGTRLTVT.

The chain uses TRBV14 and TRBJ2-1, with a weak D call TRBD1 (6 bases). The germline V gene has CDR1 SGHDN and CDR2 FVKESK. The CDR3 extends over 16 amino acids. V lost 0 bases and J 3 bases, leaving 12 bases between the germline ends. DNA of the CDR3: TGTGCCAGCAGCCAAGACCTGACAGGTCGCTACAATGAGCAGTTCTTC. Its protein product is CASSQDLTGRYNEQFF.

The rearrangement joins TRBV11-2 to TRBJ2-3; TRBD2 might be the D (6 bases). Germline-derived CDR1 and CDR2 are SGHAT and FQNNGV. This CDR3 comprises 15 residues. V was pared by 1 base and J by 4 bases, with 12 bases between. CDR3 region: CASSLAGTGADTQYF. The CDR3 DNA sequence: TGTGCCAGCAGCTTAGCCGGGACGGGGGCAGATACGCAGTATTTT.

In this sample, this clone turned up once. This chain uses TRBV28 with TRBJ2-7; D call uncertain. Germline V CDR1 and CDR2: MDHEN, SYDVKM. The V gene lost 7 bases and the J gene lost 2 bases, with 9 bases spanning the gap. The CDR3 runs 12 residues. This CDR3 is CASNLGPYEQYF. In DNA, the CDR3 is TGTGCCAGCAACCTTGGGCCCTACGAGCAGTACTTC.

This clone has more than one count but fewer than ten. This sequence joins TRBV5-4 and TRBJ1-1; D perhaps matches TRBD1 (5 bases). The V gene's germline CDR1 is SGHNT and CDR2 YYREEE (reference sequence). The CDR3 covers 13 residues. Deletions cut 5 bases from V and 1 base from J, with 9 bases between. CDR3 nucleotides: TGTGCCAGCAGACTTACAGGGAACACTGAAGCTTTCTTT. This sequence encodes CASRLTGNTEAFF.